This T cell receptor beta chain was identified in a study of Ad26.COV2.S vaccination and SARS-CoV-2 variants (TCRdb year 2021). With respect to the entire study: Vaccine-arm donors were drawn from COV1001, a multicentre, randomized, double-blind, placebo-controlled phase I-IIa trial of Ad26.COV2.S in healthy adults. Ad26.COV2.S was administered intramuscularly at a dose of 5x10^10 or 1x10^11 viral particles, either as one shot or as two shots given 56 days apart. The specificity and breadth of SARS-CoV-2-reactive T cell receptors after Ad26.COV2.S vaccination were assessed by TCRbeta repertoire sequencing. The TCR-sequenced set comprised about 32 samples: approximately 20 Ad26.COV2.S vaccine recipients, 5 placebo recipients and 8 SARS-CoV-2 convalescent individuals. Trial participants were randomized into five groups of five: low-dose or high-dose Ad26.COV2.S given once or twice, or placebo on both occasions. Blinding of investigators to trial group allocation was maintained during experiments and outcome assessment. On the study overall, not on this receptor specifically: Compared with placebo recipients, Ad26.COV2.S recipients showed higher spike-specific TCR breadth (P = 0.0014). The study lacked the statistical power to compare responses across vaccine doses or regimens. After vaccination, substantial breadth of spike-specific CD8+ and CD4+ T cell responses was reported. According to the authors, total T cell responses may have been underestimated by the TCR breadth and depth analyses. Comparable non-spike TCR breadth was observed between vaccine and placebo recipients, consistent with only spike being contained in the vaccine.

The immunoSEQ Assay was the method used to sequence TCRbeta CDR3 regions. After extraction, genomic DNA underwent amplification by bias-controlled multiplex PCR, followed by high-throughput sequencing. The paper's processing steps were these. Collapsing and filtering of sequences were performed to quantify the absolute abundance of each unique TCRbeta CDR3 region. T cell fraction was estimated by normalization of TCRbeta template counts to usable DNA, with usable DNA being measured through amplification of reference genes present in all nucleated cells. Repertoire TCRs were annotated as SARS-CoV-2-specific by exact matching of V gene, CDR3 amino acid sequence and J gene to a known reactive TCR set. The reference SARS-CoV-2 TCR set came from MIRA and was filtered for enrichment in COVID-19-positive ImmuneCODE repertoires, removing public or cross-reactive TCRs. Using the MIRA antigens, annotated TCRs were further analysed by specific ORF or by position within an ORF. Breadth was defined as annotated unique rearrangements over total unique productive rearrangements; depth was the summed frequency of those rearrangements. Two-sided Wilcoxon rank-sum tests were used to compare TCR breadth between groups. In its TCRdb copy, this immuneACCESS table keeps in-frame sequences only and misses some clones. Where compared with another copy, unresolved V genes explain less than half of these, and the others have no known cause. D and trimming were read from the DNA, whereas the V and J calls and clone size are those reported in that table. The sample profile shows around 350,000 clones; roughly 85% of them were found once. About 3.5% of the sample comes from the top ten.

Taken from cysteine to phenylalanine, the CDR3 has 18 residues. The CDR3 DNA has 54 bases and is translated from base 1. V is trimmed back by 4 bases and J by 2 bases, and the junction contains 10 bases that no gene match accounts for. Sequences SGHDT (CDR1) and YYEEEE (CDR2) are obtained from the germline V gene. The label giving this sample's treatment or condition can be read as: some 20 received Ad26.COV2.S at low or high dose, single or two shots; five or six received placebo; per-sample allocation not given. Repertoires of vaccine and placebo recipients were sequenced from samples collected on day 63 after the first injection. Between 29 July and 7 August 2020, Cohort 1b enrolled fewer than 30 adults aged 18-55 years at one site in Boston, USA. Ad26.COV2.S was a replication-incompetent adenovirus type 26 vector that expressed a prefusion-stabilized SARS-CoV-2 spike protein derived from the original Wuhan strain.

A note on this clone: Its antigen is currently not known. No base quality values were provided; no much bigger clone lies one nucleotide off.

The rearranged chain carries TRBV5-6 and TRBJ2-3; a stretch of 13 junction bases matches TRBD2. Sample: peripheral blood, taken in a trial of Ad26.COV2.S vaccine versus placebo. The TCR originated in a person aged 18-65 years who received the Ad26.COV2.S COVID-19 vaccine or a placebo. The CDR3 reads as follows: CASSPRTSGRSYTDTQYF. The nucleotide sequence is TGTGCCAGCAGCCCCAGGACTAGCGGGAGATCGTACACAGATACGCAGTATTTT.